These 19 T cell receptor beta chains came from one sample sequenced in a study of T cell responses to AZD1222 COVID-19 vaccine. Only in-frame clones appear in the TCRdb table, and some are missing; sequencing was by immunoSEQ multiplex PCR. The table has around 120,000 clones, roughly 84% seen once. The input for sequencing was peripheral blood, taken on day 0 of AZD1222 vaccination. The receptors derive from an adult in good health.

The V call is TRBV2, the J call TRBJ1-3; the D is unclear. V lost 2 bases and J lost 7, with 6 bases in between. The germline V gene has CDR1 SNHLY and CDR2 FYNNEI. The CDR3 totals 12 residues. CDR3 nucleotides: TGTGCCAGCAGTGAACCGGGGAACACCATATATTTT. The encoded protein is CASSEPGNTIYF. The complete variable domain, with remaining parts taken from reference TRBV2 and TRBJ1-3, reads EPEVTQTPSHQVTQMGQEVILRCVPISNHLYFYWYRQILGQKVEFLVSFYNNEISEKSEIFDDQFSVERPDGSNFTLKIRSTKLEDSAMYFCASSEPGNTIYFGEGSWLTVV.

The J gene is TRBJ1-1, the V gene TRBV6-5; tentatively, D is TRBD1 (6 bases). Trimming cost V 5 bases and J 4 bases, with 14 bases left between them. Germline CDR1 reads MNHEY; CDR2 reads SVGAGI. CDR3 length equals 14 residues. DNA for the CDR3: TGTGCCAGCAGTACCACAGGGAGGAGCACTGAAGCTTTCTTT. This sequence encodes CASSTTGRSTEAFF.

Here the CDR3 reads CASGFPRALNTEAFF. CDR3 nucleotides: TGTGCTAGTGGTTTCCCTAGGGCATTGAACACTGAAGCTTTCTTT. The V call is TRBV12-5, the J call TRBJ1-1; D gene unclear. V lost 3 bases and J lost 0, with 11 bases in between. The CDR3 runs 15 residues. Germline V gives CDR1 LGHNT, CDR2 FRNRAP.

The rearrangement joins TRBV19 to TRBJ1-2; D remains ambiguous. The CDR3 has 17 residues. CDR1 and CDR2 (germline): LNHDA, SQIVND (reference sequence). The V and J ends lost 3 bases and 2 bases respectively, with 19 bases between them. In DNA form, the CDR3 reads TGTGCCAGTAGTATGGACCCAAGAAGTTACGAGAACTATGGCTACACCTTC. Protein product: CASSMDPRSYENYGYTF.

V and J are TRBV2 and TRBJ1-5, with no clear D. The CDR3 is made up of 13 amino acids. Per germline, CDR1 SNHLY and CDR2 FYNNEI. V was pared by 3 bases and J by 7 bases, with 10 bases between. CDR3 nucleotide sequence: TGTGCCAGCAGTGATCTGTCAAGACAGCCCCAGCATTTT. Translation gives CASSDLSRQPQHF.

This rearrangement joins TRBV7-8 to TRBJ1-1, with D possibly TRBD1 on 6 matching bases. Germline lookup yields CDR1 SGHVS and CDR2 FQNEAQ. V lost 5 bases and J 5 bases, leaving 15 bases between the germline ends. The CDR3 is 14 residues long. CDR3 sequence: CASSPRGLGTEAFF. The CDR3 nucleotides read TGTGCCAGCAGCCCGCGGGGGCTAGGGACTGAAGCTTTCTTT. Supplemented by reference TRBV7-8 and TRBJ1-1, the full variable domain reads GAGVSQSPRYKVAKRGQDVALRCDPISGHVSLFWYQQALGQGPEFLTYFQNEAQLDKSGLPSDRFFAERPEGSVSTLKIQRTQQEDSAVYLCASSPRGLGTEAFFGQGTRLTVV.

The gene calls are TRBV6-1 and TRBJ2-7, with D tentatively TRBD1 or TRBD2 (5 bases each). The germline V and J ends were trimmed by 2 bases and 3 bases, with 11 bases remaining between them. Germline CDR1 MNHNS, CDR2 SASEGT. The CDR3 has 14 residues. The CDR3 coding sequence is TGTGCCAGCAGTGAACGGGACCGCCACTACGAGCAGTACTTC. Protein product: CASSERDRHYEQYF.

CDR3 sequence: CASSSTGGNEKLFF. Here the CDR3 DNA reads TGTGCCAGCAGTTCTACAGGGGGGAATGAAAAACTGTTTTTT. V gene TRBV28 combines with J gene TRBJ1-4; 8 positions agree with TRBD1. V was pared by 4 bases and J by 5 bases, with 3 bases of the junction left unmatched. This CDR3 is built from 14 residues. Looked up from germline, CDR1 is MDHEN and CDR2 is SYDVKM.

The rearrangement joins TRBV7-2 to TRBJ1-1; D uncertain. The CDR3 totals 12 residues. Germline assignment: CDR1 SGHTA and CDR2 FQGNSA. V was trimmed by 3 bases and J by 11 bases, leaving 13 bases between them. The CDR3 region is CASSFSGVEAFF. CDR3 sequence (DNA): TGTGCCAGCAGCTTCAGCGGGGTGGAGGCTTTCTTT.

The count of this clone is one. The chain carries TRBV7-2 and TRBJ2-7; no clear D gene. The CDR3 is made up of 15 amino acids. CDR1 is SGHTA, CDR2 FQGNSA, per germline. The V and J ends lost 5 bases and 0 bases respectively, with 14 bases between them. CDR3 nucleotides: TGTGCCAGCAGCCCCCAGGCGGTCCGCTCCTACGAGCAGTACTTC. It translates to CASSPQAVRSYEQYF. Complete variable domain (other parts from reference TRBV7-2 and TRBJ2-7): GAGVSQSPSNKVTEKGKDVELRCDPISGHTALYWYRQSLGQGLEFLIYFQGNSAPDKSGLPSDRFSAERTGGSVSTLTIQRTQQEDSAVYLCASSPQAVRSYEQYFGPGTRLTVT.

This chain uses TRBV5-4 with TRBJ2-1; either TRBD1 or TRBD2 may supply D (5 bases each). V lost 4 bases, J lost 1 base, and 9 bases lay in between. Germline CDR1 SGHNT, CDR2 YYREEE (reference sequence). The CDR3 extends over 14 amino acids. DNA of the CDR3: TGTGCCAGCAGCAAGGGGAGTTCCTACAATGAGCAGTTCTTC. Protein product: CASSKGSSYNEQFF.

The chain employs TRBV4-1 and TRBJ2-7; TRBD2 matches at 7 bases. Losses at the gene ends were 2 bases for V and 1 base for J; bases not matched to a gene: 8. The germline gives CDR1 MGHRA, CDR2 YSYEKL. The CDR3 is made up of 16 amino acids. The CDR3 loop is CASSQSGGITSYEQYF. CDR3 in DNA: TGCGCCAGCAGCCAATCCGGGGGGATTACTTCCTACGAGCAGTACTTC.

The CDR3 loop reads CASSEGSSGNTIYF. The CDR3, as DNA: TGTGCCAGCAGCGAGGGAAGCTCTGGAAACACCATATATTTT. V gene TRBV9 combines with J gene TRBJ1-3, with D hard to call. Trimming pared 3 bases from V and 0 bases from J, leaving 7 bases between. The CDR3 sequence is 14 residues long. The germline CDR1 and CDR2 sequences are SGDLS and YYNGEE.

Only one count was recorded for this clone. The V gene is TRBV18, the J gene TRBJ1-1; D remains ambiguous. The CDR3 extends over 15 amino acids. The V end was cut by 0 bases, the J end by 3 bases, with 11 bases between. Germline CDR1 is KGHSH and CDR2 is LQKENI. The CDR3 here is CASSPPEVLDTEAFF. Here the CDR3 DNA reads TGTGCCAGCTCACCACCGGAGGTTCTAGACACTGAAGCTTTCTTT.

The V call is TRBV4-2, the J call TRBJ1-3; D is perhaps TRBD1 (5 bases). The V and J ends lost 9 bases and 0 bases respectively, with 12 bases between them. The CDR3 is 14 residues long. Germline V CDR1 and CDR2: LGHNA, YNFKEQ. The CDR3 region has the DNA TGTGCCAGTTCGACAGCGGCCTCTGGAAACACCATATATTTT. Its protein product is CASSTAASGNTIYF.

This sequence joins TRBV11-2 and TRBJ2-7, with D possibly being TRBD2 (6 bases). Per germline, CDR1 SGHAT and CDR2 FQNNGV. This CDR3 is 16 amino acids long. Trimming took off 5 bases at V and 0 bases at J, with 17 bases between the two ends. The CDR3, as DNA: TGTGCCAGCAGCACCAAGGCGGGGTTTAGCTCCTACGAGCAGTACTTC. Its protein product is CASSTKAGFSSYEQYF.

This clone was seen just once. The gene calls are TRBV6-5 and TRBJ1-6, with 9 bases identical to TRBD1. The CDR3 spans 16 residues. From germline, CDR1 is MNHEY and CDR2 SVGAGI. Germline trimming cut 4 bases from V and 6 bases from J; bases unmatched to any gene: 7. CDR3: CASSFIGQGRNSPLHF. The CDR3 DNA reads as TGTGCCAGCAGTTTCATAGGACAGGGGCGTAATTCACCCCTCCACTTT.

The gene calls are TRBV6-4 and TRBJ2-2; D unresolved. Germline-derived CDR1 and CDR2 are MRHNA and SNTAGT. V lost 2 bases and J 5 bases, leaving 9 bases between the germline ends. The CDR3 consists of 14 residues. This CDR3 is CASSDSPWTGELFF. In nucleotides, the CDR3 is TGTGCCAGCAGTGACAGCCCTTGGACCGGGGAGCTGTTTTTT.

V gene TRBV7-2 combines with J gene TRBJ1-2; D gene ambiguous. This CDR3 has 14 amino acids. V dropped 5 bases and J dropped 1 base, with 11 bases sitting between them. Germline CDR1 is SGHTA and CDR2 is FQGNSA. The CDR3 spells CASSPAVGNYGYTF. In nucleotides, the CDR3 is TGTGCCAGCAGCCCCGCTGTGGGTAACTATGGCTACACCTTC.